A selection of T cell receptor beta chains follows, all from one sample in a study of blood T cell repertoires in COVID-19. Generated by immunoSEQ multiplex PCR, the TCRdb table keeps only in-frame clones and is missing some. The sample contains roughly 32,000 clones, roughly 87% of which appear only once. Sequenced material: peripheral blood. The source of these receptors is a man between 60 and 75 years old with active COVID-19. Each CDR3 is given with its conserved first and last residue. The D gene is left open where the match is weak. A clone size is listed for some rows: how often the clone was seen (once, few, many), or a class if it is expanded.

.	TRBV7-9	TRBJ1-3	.	TGTGCCAGCAGCTTAAGAGGGAGCTCTGGAAACACCATATATTTT	CASSLRGSSGNTIYF
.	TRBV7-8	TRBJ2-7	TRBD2	TGTGCCAGCAGCTTAAAGAGCGGGGGGGCCGGGCGCGAGCAGTACTTC	CASSLKSGGAGREQYF
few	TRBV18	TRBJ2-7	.	TGTGCCAGCTCCCTAGGCTACGAGCAGTACTTC	CASSLGYEQYF
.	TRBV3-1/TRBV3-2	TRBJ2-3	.	TGTGCCAGCAGCCAAGAGCGACCCAGGGTTCGGGGCACAGATACGCAGTATTTT	CASSQERPRVRGTDTQYF
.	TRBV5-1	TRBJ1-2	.	TGCGCCAGCAGCCCAGGGAAACCCAACTATGGCTACACCTTC	CASSPGKPNYGYTF
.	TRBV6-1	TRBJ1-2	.	TGTGCCAGCAGTGAACGAGGAACAGGCCTAGGAGGCTACACCTTC	CASSERGTGLGGYTF
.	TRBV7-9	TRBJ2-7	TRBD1	TGTGCCAGCAGCCAGACAGGGGTCTACGAGCAGTACTTC	CASSQTGVYEQYF
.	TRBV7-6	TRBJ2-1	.	TGTGCCAGCAGCTTAGCCTATCGGGAAGAGCAGTTCTTC	CASSLAYREEQFF
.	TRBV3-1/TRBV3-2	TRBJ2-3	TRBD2	TGTGCCAGCAGCCAAGCACTAGCGGGAGGGCCAACAGATACGCAGTATTTT	CASSQALAGGPTDTQYF
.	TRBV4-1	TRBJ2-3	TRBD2	TGCGCCAGCAGCTCGCGACTAGCGGGAGGGGGAGATACGCAGTATTTT	CASSSRLAGGGDTQYF
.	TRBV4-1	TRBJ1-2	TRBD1	TGCGCCAGCAGCAGTCAGGGGGCTAGTGGCTACACCTTC	CASSSQGASGYTF
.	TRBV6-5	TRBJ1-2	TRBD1	TGTGCCAGCAGTTACTCCGTCGGACAGGCGCCGTACACCTTC	CASSYSVGQAPYTF
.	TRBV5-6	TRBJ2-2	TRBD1	TGTGCCAGCAGCTCCCCATCGACAGGGGTTGGCACCGGGGAGCTGTTTTTT	CASSSPSTGVGTGELFF
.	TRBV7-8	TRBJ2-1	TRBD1	TGTGCCAGCAGCCTTTACCGACAGGGGGCCTACAATGAGCAGTTCTTC	CASSLYRQGAYNEQFF
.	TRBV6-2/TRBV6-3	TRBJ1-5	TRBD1	TGTGCCAGCAGTCCCCGGGGGCAGGGGGTAGATTATAGCAATCAGCCCCAGCATTTT	CASSPRGQGVDYSNQPQHF
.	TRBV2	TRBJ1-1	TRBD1	TGTGCCAGCAGTGGACAGGGGGGTGCTTTCTTT	CASSGQGGAFF
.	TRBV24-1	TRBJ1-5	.	TGTGCCACGCAGGGTAATAGCAATCAGCCCCAGCATTTT	CATQGNSNQPQHF
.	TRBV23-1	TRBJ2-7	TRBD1	TGCGCCAGCAGCCTTAAAGGACAGGAGTACGAGCAGTACTTC	CASSLKGQEYEQYF
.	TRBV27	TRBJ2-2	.	TGTGCCAGCAGTTCGACCGGGGAGCTGTTTTTT	CASSSTGELFF
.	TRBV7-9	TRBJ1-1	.	TGTGCCAGCAGTTCCCCCCAGGATCTGAACACTGAAGCTTTCTTT	CASSSPQDLNTEAFF
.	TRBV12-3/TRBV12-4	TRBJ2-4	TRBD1	TGTGCCAGCAGGCGACAGGGGTGGGACATTCAGTACTTC	CASRRQGWDIQYF
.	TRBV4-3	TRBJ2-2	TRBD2	TGCGCCAGCAGCCAACTTCTAGCGGGGGTGAACACCGGGGAGCTGTTTTTT	CASSQLLAGVNTGELFF
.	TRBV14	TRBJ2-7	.	TGTGCCAGCAGCCAAGACAGGGCCTACGAGCAGTACTTC	CASSQDRAYEQYF
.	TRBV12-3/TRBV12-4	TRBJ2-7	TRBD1	TGTGCCAGCAGTACAACAGGGGGGTGGGAGCAGTACTTC	CASSTTGGWEQYF
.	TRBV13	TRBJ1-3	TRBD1	TGTGCCAGCAGCTTAGGGGGACAGGGCGGTGGAAACACCATATATTTT	CASSLGGQGGGNTIYF
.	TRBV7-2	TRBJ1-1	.	TGTGCCAGCAGGGAAGACATGAACACTGAAGCTTTCTTT	CASREDMNTEAFF
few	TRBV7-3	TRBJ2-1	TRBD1	TGTGCCAGCAGCTTAGGCGGGACAGGGCGGGGTGAGCAGTTCTTC	CASSLGGTGRGEQFF
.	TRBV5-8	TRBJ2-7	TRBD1	TGTGCCAGCAGCATATACAGGGGATCCGTCTCCTACGAGCAGTACTTC	CASSIYRGSVSYEQYF
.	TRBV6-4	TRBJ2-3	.	TGTGCCAGCAGTGCCTATTCGACTCCAGGGGGGACAGATACGCAGTATTTT	CASSAYSTPGGTDTQYF
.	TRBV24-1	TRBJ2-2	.	TGTGCCACCAGTGAGGGGGCGTGGACCGGGGAGCTGTTTTTT	CATSEGAWTGELFF
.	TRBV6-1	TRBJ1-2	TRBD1	TGTGCCAGCAGTGAGAGAACCGGGACAGGGATGTTCCAGGGCTTC	CASSERTGTGMFQGF
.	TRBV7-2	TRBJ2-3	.	TGTGCCAGCAGCTTAGACCCCGGAGATACGCAGTATTTT	CASSLDPGDTQYF
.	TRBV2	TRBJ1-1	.	TGTGCCAGCAGTGTTCAGGGGTTAGACACTGAAGCTTTCTTT	CASSVQGLDTEAFF
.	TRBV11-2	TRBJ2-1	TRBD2	TGTGCCAGCAGCTTTCGGGGGGGTCGTAGCTCCTACAATGAGCAGTTCTTC	CASSFRGGRSSYNEQFF
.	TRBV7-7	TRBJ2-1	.	TGTGCTAGCAGCACAGGGCGGGCGTCCCACAATGAGCAGTTCTTC	CASSTGRASHNEQFF
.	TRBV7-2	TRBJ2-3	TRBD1	TGTGCCAGCAGCCCTGACAGGGGGAGCACAGATACGCAGTATTTT	CASSPDRGSTDTQYF
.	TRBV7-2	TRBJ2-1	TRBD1	TGTGCCAGCAGCTCCGACAGGGCTGCCAATGAGCAGTTCTTC	CASSSDRAANEQFF
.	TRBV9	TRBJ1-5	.	TGTGCCAGCAGCGTAGCAAATAGCAATCAGCCCCAGCATTTT	CASSVANSNQPQHF
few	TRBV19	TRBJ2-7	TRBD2	TGTGCCAGTAGTACGGGACTAGCGGGAGAAGACGAGCAGTACTTC	CASSTGLAGEDEQYF
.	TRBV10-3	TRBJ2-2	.	TGTGCCATCAGACGGGACACCGGGGAGCTGTTTTTT	CAIRRDTGELFF
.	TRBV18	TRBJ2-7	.	TGTGCCAGCTCACTAAGCGCAGCTGGCGAGCAGTACTTC	CASSLSAAGEQYF
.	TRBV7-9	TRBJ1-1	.	TGTGCCAGCAGCGTAGGACTCCGGAACACTGAAGCTTTCTTT	CASSVGLRNTEAFF
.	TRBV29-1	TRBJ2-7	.	TGCAGCGTTCAGGGACTGATCGGCATACACGAGCAGTACTTC	CSVQGLIGIHEQYF
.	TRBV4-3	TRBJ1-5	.	TGCGCCAGCAGCCAAGAATGGGGCCAGGGATATCAGCCCCAGCATTTT	CASSQEWGQGYQPQHF
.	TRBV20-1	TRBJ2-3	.	TGCAGTGCTAGACGGACAGATACGCAGTATTTT	CSARRTDTQYF
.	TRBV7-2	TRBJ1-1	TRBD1	TGTGCCAGCAGCTTAGGATCGGACAGGGCGGGAGCTTTCTTT	CASSLGSDRAGAFF
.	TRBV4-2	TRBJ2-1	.	TGTGCCAGCAGCCAAGAGGCGGGTGATAGCGTCAATGAGCAGTTCTTC	CASSQEAGDSVNEQFF
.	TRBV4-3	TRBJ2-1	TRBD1	TGCGCCAGCAGCCAAGCCCGGACAGGTCAGAATGAGCAGTTCTTC	CASSQARTGQNEQFF
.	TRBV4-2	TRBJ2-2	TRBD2	TGTGCCAGCAGCCAAGAGCTAGCGGGAAGGGGCGGGGAGCTGTTTTTT	CASSQELAGRGGELFF
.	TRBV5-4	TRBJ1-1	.	TGTGCCAGCAGCAACCGGGACACAAATTGGGGTACTGAAGCTTTCTTT	CASSNRDTNWGTEAFF
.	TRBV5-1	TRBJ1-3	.	TGCGCCAGCAAACCTTCCGGTGGCGGTGGAAACACCATATATTTT	CASKPSGGGGNTIYF
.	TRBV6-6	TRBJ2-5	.	TGTGCCAGCACCCGGGGGGCCCCAAGGTCAGAGACCCAGTACTTC	CASTRGAPRSETQYF
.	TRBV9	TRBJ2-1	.	TGTGCCAGCAGCGTAGCGGGTGAAAGCTCCTACAATGAGCAGTTCTTC	CASSVAGESSYNEQFF
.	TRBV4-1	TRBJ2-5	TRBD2	TGCGCCAGCAGCCAAGGATCGGGTAGCGGGAGTCGAGAGACCCAGTACTTC	CASSQGSGSGSRETQYF
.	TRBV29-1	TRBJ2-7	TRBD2	TGCAGCGTGGGATGGGCTGGGACTAGCGGGTACGAGCAGTACTTC	CSVGWAGTSGYEQYF
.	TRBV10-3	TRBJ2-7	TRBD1	TGTGCCACCAAACCGGGACAGGGGTACGAGCAGTACTTC	CATKPGQGYEQYF